This T cell receptor (beta chain) was found in a study of breast tumors, draining lymph nodes, adjacent tissues (TCRdb year 2016). At the level of the whole study: In breast cancer patients, the study compared the TCR beta repertoires of tumor, adjacent nontumor tissue and axillary lymph nodes. In human breast cancer, the study set out to assess how tumor, surrounding tissue and draining lymph node repertoires relate to one another and whether T cells might be exchanged between them. Overall results and qualifications from the work: T-cell repertoire diversity in tumors was found to be lower than in lymph nodes but higher than in nontumor tissue, and preferential V and J gene usage was observed. A scenario in which most tumor T cells derive from the lymph node and then expand within tumor tissue was judged to be consistent with the data. Rather than being directly demonstrated, the conclusion that tumor T cells originate in lymph nodes was presented as consistent with a hypothesis. The similarity between tumor and nontumor tissue repertoires was significantly greater in luminal-like breast cancer than in basal-like breast cancer.

Notes on this clonotype: Its target antigen remains unknown. Base quality data are lacking; no much larger clone is found one base away.

The axillary draining lymph nodes of breast cancer patients were the source of the lymph node samples. Sequenced on an Illumina HiSeq 2000. Multiplex PCR amplification was used to build the TCR beta chain libraries. The amplified TCR beta chain products were analyzed by high-throughput sequencing. TCRdb reanalyzed the raw reads on its own, using fastp at Q25 for trimming and MiXCR for clone calling, and kept in-frame beta chains. Each entry is one CDR3 protein sequence, shown with its most common DNA and genes. The table for this sample lists approximately 280,000 distinct CDR3 sequences; 30% of them were counted only once. The ten most abundant clones make up more than 0.95% of the sample. CDR1 and CDR2 were assigned from the germline V gene as SGHTA and FQGNSA. Trimming accounts for 1 base at V and 1 base at J, while the number of junction bases matched to no gene is 3. Measured from the cysteine to the phenylalanine, the CDR3 is 15 residues long. Just CDR3 DNA is preserved here, 45 bases in frame from base 1.

This receptor was taken from a female donor with breast cancer. Some clones in this sample may be carry-over from other donors' samples. The sample taken for sequencing was axillary lymph node tissue. This receptor chain uses TRBV7-2 and TRBJ2-5, and 7 junctional nucleotides match TRBD1. For the CDR3, the sequence is CASSLGDRFQETQYF. In nucleotides, the sequence is TGTGCCAGCAGCTTAGGGGACAGATTCCAAGAGACCCAGTACTTC.